What follows are 21 T cell receptor beta chains derived from one specimen sequenced in a study of read filtering for tumor transcriptome and immune sequencing. This library used about 360 ng RNA and molecular barcoded adaptors spanning alpha/delta and beta/gamma chains. TCRdb re-analysed the reads in MiXCR, keeping a single row per CDR3 protein. The sample consists of about 21,000 distinct CDR3 sequences, roughly 23% of them appearing once. The specimen sequenced was a population of CD138-negative cells sorted from bone marrow. The receptors stem from a donor at least 40 years old with multiple myeloma.

This rearrangement joins TRBV7-2 to TRBJ2-3; 11 nucleotides align to TRBD2. The CDR3 has 15 residues. Per the germline V gene, CDR1 is SGHTA and CDR2 is FQGNSA. Trimming at V came to 4 bases and at J to 6 bases, leaving 6 bases not matched to a gene. CDR3 in amino acids: CASSYTSGSGDTQYF. In DNA form, the CDR3 reads TGTGCCAGCAGCTATACTAGCGGGAGTGGTGATACGCAGTATTTT.

This clonotype was detected many times. The chain is built from TRBV27 and TRBJ1-5; no reliable D call. Germline V gene lookup returns CDR1 MNHEY and CDR2 SMNVEV (reference sequence). V shed 3 bases and J shed 3 bases, with 3 bases lying between them. This CDR3 has 12 residues. The CDR3 is CASSFLNQPQHF. The CDR3 region has the DNA TGTGCCAGCAGTTTCCTCAATCAGCCCCAGCATTTT.

Concerning this clonotype: Just one base apart from a much larger clone, this may be a read error. V and J are TRBV7-8 and TRBJ2-2; D might be TRBD1 (6 bases). The CDR3 covers 15 residues. The germline CDR1 and CDR2 sequences are SGHVS and FQNEAQ. V lost 2 bases, J lost 2 bases, and 9 bases lay in between. CDR3 residues: CASSLRRGNTGELFF. CDR3 bases: TGTGCCAGCAGCTTACGCAGGGGAAACACCGGGGAGCTGTTTTTT. Based on the CDR3 plus reference TRBV7-8 and TRBJ2-2, the full variable domain is GAGVSQSPRYKVAKRGQDVALRCDPISGHVSLFWYQQALGQGPEFLTYFQNEAQLDKSGLPSDRFFAERPEGSVSTLKIQRTQQEDSAVYLCASSLRRGNTGELFFGEGSRLTVL.

Only a few counts were recorded for this clonotype. The V gene is TRBV28, the J gene TRBJ1-5, with a tentative D call TRBD1 (5 bases). CDR3 length: 19 amino acids. Germline values: CDR1 MDHEN, CDR2 SYDVKM. V lost 4 bases and J lost 7, with 29 bases in between. The CDR3 spells CASSSDPYDRDGRDQPQHF. The CDR3 DNA is TGTGCCAGCAGTTCGGATCCCTATGACCGGGACGGAAGAGACCAGCCCCAGCATTTT.

Concerning this clonotype: This may be a read error, as it is one base from a much larger clone. The chain uses TRBV24-1 and TRBJ2-3; D gene unclear. The CDR3 extends over 14 amino acids. V was cut by 5 bases and J by 2 bases, with 10 bases left in between. Germline V gene lookup returns CDR1 KGHDR and CDR2 SFDVKD. This CDR3 is CATSGRGLTDTQYF. CDR3 bases: TGTGCCACCAGTGGCCGCGGCCTCACAGATACGCAGTATTTT.

In the case of this clonotype: A much more abundant neighbour one base away suggests this may be a read error. J is TRBJ2-3 and V is TRBV6-6, with D possibly TRBD1 on 5 matching bases. CDR1 is MNHNY and CDR2 is SVGAGI in the germline V gene (reference sequence). The length of the CDR3 is 13 residues. The DNA of the CDR3 is TGTGCCAGCAGGAGCGATAGCACAGGTACGCAGTATTTT. Protein product: CASRSDSTGTQYF.

This clonotype was seen repeatedly, ten times or more. The V and J genes are TRBV6-2 or TRBV6-3 and TRBJ2-1; 10 bases are shared with TRBD2. There are 18 residues in the CDR3. Germline V CDR1 and CDR2: MNHEY, SVGEGT. V dropped 2 bases and J dropped 7; count of bases not matched to a gene: 14. The DNA for the CDR3 is TGTGCCAGCAGTTACATTACGGAATTTAGCGGGAGGCTTAATGAGCAGTTCTTC. This gives the protein CASSYITEFSGRLNEQFF.

This clonotype was counted at least ten times. The rearrangement uses TRBV7-2 and TRBJ2-3; no definite D call. Germline CDR1 SGHTA, CDR2 FQGNSA. V lost 5 bases, J lost 5 bases, and 8 bases lay in between. The CDR3 is 12 amino acids. This CDR3 is CASSLPLDTQYF. The CDR3 DNA reads as TGTGCCAGCAGCCTACCGCTAGATACGCAGTATTTT.

This clonotype was counted only a few times. V is TRBV4-1 and J is TRBJ2-5; tentatively, D is TRBD2 (6 bases). Germline V gene lookup returns CDR1 MGHRA and CDR2 YSYEKL. Deletions cut 0 bases from V and 5 bases from J, with 16 bases between. The CDR3 spans 16 residues. The DNA of the CDR3 is TGCGCCAGCAGCCAAGATCACGCGGGGAAAGTTGAGACCCAGTACTTC. As protein: CASSQDHAGKVETQYF.

This clonotype was seen a few times. The chain carries TRBV28 and TRBJ2-5; D may be TRBD2 (7 bases). This CDR3 is built from 15 residues. Germline V lookup: CDR1 MDHEN, CDR2 SYDVKM. The V end was cut by 10 bases, the J end by 4 bases, with 22 bases between. The CDR3 nucleotides read TGTGCCACCGAACGTGGGGGGGGCTGGGTAGAGACCCAGTACTTC. Protein sequence: CATERGGGWVETQYF.

In regard to this clonotype: A much larger clone lies a single base off, so this may be a read error. The gene calls are TRBV18 and TRBJ2-2; the D gene is possibly TRBD1 (6 bases). The CDR3 length is 16 residues. In germline, CDR1 is KGHSH, CDR2 LQKENI. V was trimmed by 0 bases and J by 3 bases, leaving 11 bases between them. In DNA form, the CDR3 reads TGTGCCAGCTCACCACCGCACAGGGCTGACACCGGGGAGCTGTTTTTT. It codes for CASSPPHRADTGELFF.

This rearrangement joins TRBV28 to TRBJ2-5; the D gene could be TRBD1 or TRBD2 (5 bases each). This CDR3 region has 17 residues. The V and J ends lost 6 bases and 0 bases respectively, with 20 bases between them. Germline values: CDR1 MDHEN, CDR2 SYDVKM. For the CDR3, the DNA is TGTGCCAGCAGCCACATGGGGCAAAGGGAGTACCAAGAGACCCAGTACTTC. It translates to CASSHMGQREYQETQYF.

This clonotype showed up many times. V usage is TRBV13 and J usage is TRBJ2-1; the match to TRBD2 covers 7 bases. CDR3 length equals 15 residues. Trimming removed 5 bases from V and 4 bases from J; junction bases left unmatched: 8. The germline CDR1 and CDR2 sequences are PRHDT and FYEKMQ (reference sequence). CDR3 region: CASSPASGTYNEQFF. The DNA for the CDR3 is TGTGCCAGCAGCCCCGCTAGCGGAACATACAATGAGCAGTTCTTC.

This clonotype has ten or more counts. The chain uses TRBV29-1 and TRBJ2-7; 7 bases fit TRBD1. Germline V CDR1 and CDR2: SQVTM, ANQGSEA. The trim removed 1 base at V and 4 bases at J, leaving 4 bases unmatched. The CDR3 totals 13 residues. CDR3 protein: CSVEVGTVYEQYF. CDR3 nucleotide sequence: TGCAGCGTTGAAGTAGGGACAGTTTACGAGCAGTACTTC.

On this clonotype itself: A much larger clone differs from this one at a single base, so this may be a read error. Because the CDR3 is missing its conserved closing phenylalanine or tryptophan, this is likely a read error. This chain connects TRBV7-6 to TRBJ1-5, with D possibly TRBD1 on 5 matching bases. This CDR3 has 13 amino acids. The germline V and J ends were trimmed by 3 bases and 6 bases, with 9 bases remaining between them. Germline V gene data show CDR1 as SGHVS and CDR2 as FNYEAQ. CDR3 protein: CASSFRGGQPQHS. DNA for the CDR3: TGTGCCAGCAGCTTTAGGGGAGGTCAGCCCCAGCATTCT.

This clonotype was seen repeatedly, ten times or more. This rearrangement joins TRBV6-2 or TRBV6-3 to TRBJ2-5; possible D gene TRBD1, 5 bases. Germline V gene data show CDR1 as MNHEY and CDR2 as SVGEGT. The CDR3 is made up of 13 amino acids. V was shortened by 7 bases and J by 5 bases, with 14 bases between the two germline ends. The CDR3 protein is CASTQGFQETQYF. The CDR3 bases are TGTGCCAGCACCCAGGGTTTTCAGGAGACCCAGTACTTC.

This clonotype was counted ten times or more. This CDR3 is CASSFRDVRGTEAFF. The CDR3 DNA follows: TGTGCCAGCAGCTTTCGGGACGTCAGGGGGACTGAAGCTTTCTTT. The chain carries TRBV7-2 and TRBJ1-1; 7 positions match TRBD1. Germline loops: CDR1 SGHTA, CDR2 FQGNSA. With V trimmed by 3 bases and J by 5 bases, 9 bases remained unmatched. The CDR3 is made up of 15 amino acids.

In its sample, this clonotype was seen many times. The rearrangement uses TRBV29-1 and TRBJ2-1, with 7 positions matching TRBD2. After removal of 3 bases from V and 0 bases from J, the junction contained 14 bases not matched to a gene. Per germline, CDR1 SQVTM and CDR2 ANQGSEA. The length of the CDR3 is 18 residues. Here the CDR3 reads CSVEAPELALNSYNEQFF. The DNA of the CDR3 is TGCAGCGTTGAGGCCCCCGAACTAGCGCTGAACTCCTACAATGAGCAGTTCTTC.

Many counts were recorded for this clonotype. The rearrangement uses TRBV11-1 and TRBJ2-1; TRBD2 matches at 10 bases. There are 15 residues in the CDR3. Germline assignment: CDR1 SGHAT and CDR2 FQDESV (reference sequence). With V trimmed by 6 bases and J by 7 bases, 9 bases remained unmatched. For the CDR3, the DNA is TGTGCCAGCAGGCGGAGCGGGAGGGCGGAGAATGAGCAGTTCTTC. As protein: CASRRSGRAENEQFF.

The sample holds many counts of this clonotype. The rearrangement joins TRBV2 to TRBJ2-3, with D tentatively TRBD2 (6 bases). This CDR3 has 15 residues. The V and J ends lost 7 bases and 2 bases respectively, with 16 bases between them. Looked up from germline, CDR1 is SNHLY and CDR2 is FYNNEI. This chain's CDR3 is CASTRLAVITDTQYF. CDR3 in DNA: TGTGCCAGCACTAGATTAGCGGTAATCACAGATACGCAGTATTTT.

As for this clonotype: Since a much larger clone is just one base distant, this may be a read error. V usage is TRBV30 and J usage is TRBJ2-1; 8 bases agree with TRBD1. This CDR3 contains 15 residues. Germline CDR1 GTSNPN, CDR2 SVGIG (reference sequence). J lost 3 bases, V lost 6 bases, and 10 bases had no gene match. In nucleotides, the CDR3 is TGTGCCTGTAGCGTTGACAGGGGCTACTACAATGAGCAGTTCTTC. Translating gives CACSVDRGYYNEQFF.